The 32 T cell receptor beta chains below were found in one sample sequenced in a study of blood T cells in healthy people across ages. A second about 6 to 12 cycle PCR used barcoded and J-beta primers. TCRdb processed the 5' RACE reads anew with MiXCR; each CDR3 protein has one entry. The sample shows about 650,000 distinct CDR3 sequences, approximately 30% of them seen only once. Sequenced: blood. The receptors shown here come from a woman aged 80 or over in good health.

This chain joins TRBV5-4 and TRBJ1-1; 10 bases align to TRBD1. The CDR3 is 15 residues long. With V trimmed by 0 bases and J by 11 bases, 10 bases remained unmatched. Germline V gene data show CDR1 as SGHNT and CDR2 as YYREEE (reference sequence). Here the CDR3 DNA reads TGTGCCAGCAGCTTGGGACAGGGGGCAAGAGTACGGGCTTTCTTT. As protein: CASSLGQGARVRAFF.

The table lists this clonotype with a few counts. This sequence may be a read error, since a much larger clone differs from it by one base. V usage is TRBV19 and J usage is TRBJ2-7, with TRBD2 matching over 11 bases. The trim removed 7 bases at V and 7 bases at J, leaving 9 bases unmatched. Germline V gives CDR1 LNHDA, CDR2 SQIVND (reference sequence). The length of the CDR3 is 14 residues. The CDR3 nucleotides read TGTGCCAGTACTAGCGGGGGGTCATACAATGAGCAGTACTTC. Protein product: CASTSGGSYNEQYF.

Of note for this clonotype: This may stem from a read error, because a much larger clone lies one nucleotide away. The rearrangement uses TRBV20-1 and TRBJ2-7, with 10 bases matching TRBD2. Germline lookup yields CDR1 DFQATT and CDR2 SNEGSKA (reference sequence). The CDR3 sequence is 14 residues long. J lost 2 bases, V lost 1 base, and 2 bases had no gene match. The CDR3 is CSARGSGGAYEQYF. In DNA form, the CDR3 reads TGCAGTGCTAGAGGGAGCGGGGGGGCCTACGAGCAGTACTTC.

The rearrangement joins TRBV12-3 or TRBV12-4 to TRBJ2-3; D perhaps matches TRBD2 (6 bases). The CDR3 has 14 residues. Trimming removed 2 bases at V and 15 bases at J, with 21 bases between. The CDR3 coding sequence is TGTGCCAGCAGTTTACTAGCGAAGGCAGATACGCGATATTTT. Amino acids: CASSLLAKADTRYF.

This clonotype occurred a few times. CDR3 sequence reads: CASSQWTGVFYEQYF. The DNA for the CDR3 is TGTGCCAGCTCACAGTGGACAGGGGTATTCTACGAGCAGTACTTC. V gene TRBV18 combines with J gene TRBJ2-7; 9 bases are a match to TRBD1. Germline assignment: CDR1 KGHSH and CDR2 LQKENI. Trimming at V came to 4 bases and at J to 3 bases, leaving 7 bases not matched to a gene. The CDR3 runs 15 residues.

This clonotype was counted many times. The chain uses TRBV12-3 or TRBV12-4 and TRBJ2-3, with D perhaps TRBD2 (6 bases). The CDR3 consists of 14 residues. V was pared by 5 bases and J by 4 bases, with 13 bases between. CDR3 protein: CASSHPGRSDTQYF. Written as DNA, the CDR3 is TGTGCCAGCAGTCACCCTGGGAGGTCAGATACGCAGTATTTT.

A single count supports this clonotype. The V call is TRBV20-1, the J call TRBJ2-1, with TRBD2 identical over 9 bases. Germline-derived CDR1 and CDR2 are DFQATT and SNEGSKA (reference sequence). This CDR3 comprises 15 residues. V was pared by 2 bases and J by 8 bases, with 10 bases of the junction left unmatched. CDR3 loop: CSARSWAGGPYEQFF. The DNA for the CDR3 is TGCAGTGCTAGATCTTGGGCGGGGGGGCCGTATGAGCAGTTCTTC.

This clonotype was counted ten times or more. The chain recombines TRBV7-2 with TRBJ2-5; 13 bases are a match to TRBD2. Germline trimming cut 5 bases from V and 5 bases from J; bases unmatched to any gene: 11. In germline, CDR1 is SGHTA, CDR2 FQGNSA. This CDR3 region has 17 residues. The DNA of the CDR3 is TGTGCCAGCAGCCCTCGGACTAGCGGGGGAATCGGGGAGACCCAGTACTTC. It yields the protein CASSPRTSGGIGETQYF.

Concerning this clonotype: With a much larger clone just one base away, this may be a read error. The rearrangement uses TRBV4-1 and TRBJ2-5, with TRBD1 matching over 8 bases. V gave up 2 bases and J gave up 5 bases; unmatched junction bases: 7. Germline V CDR1 and CDR2: MGHRA, YSYEKL. This CDR3 is 15 amino acids long. CDR3 amino acids: CASSQIGQGGETQYF. The CDR3 DNA follows: TGCGCCAGCAGCCAAATCGGACAGGGCGGGGAGACCCAGTACTTC.

V usage is TRBV28 and J usage is TRBJ1-5, with TRBD1 matching over 7 bases. The CDR3 loop spans 16 amino acids. Germline lookup yields CDR1 MDHEN and CDR2 SYDVKM. The ends lost 8 bases at V and 2 bases at J; junction bases unmatched: 12. This chain's CDR3 is CASPMGRGRGNQPQHF. In DNA form, the CDR3 reads TGTGCCAGCCCTATGGGGAGGGGGCGAGGCAATCAGCCCCAGCATTTT.

CDR3 nucleotide sequence: TGTGCCAGCAGCCCCTCAGCCCGACCCGGATCTGGGGAGCAGTACTTC. Translation gives CASSPSARPGSGEQYF. The chain combines TRBV7-8 with TRBJ2-7; D unclear. Per the germline V gene, CDR1 is SGHVS and CDR2 is FQNEAQ. The CDR3 length is 16 residues. The V end was cut by 5 bases, the J end by 7 bases, with 24 bases between.

This clonotype was detected ten times or more. The CDR3 loop reads CSARSPSGSSYEQYF. For the CDR3, the DNA is TGCAGTGCTAGAAGCCCTAGCGGGAGCTCCTACGAGCAGTACTTC. The chain uses TRBV20-1 and TRBJ2-7; 10 positions match TRBD2. From germline, CDR1 is DFQATT and CDR2 SNEGSKA (reference sequence). Trimming at V came to 2 bases and at J to 0 bases, leaving 4 bases not matched to a gene. The CDR3 consists of 15 residues.

Many counts were recorded for this clonotype. The CDR3 coding sequence is TGCGCCAGCAGCTCAGGACAGGTAATTAGTGAGCAGTTCTTC. Protein: CASSSGQVISEQFF. The genes are TRBV5-1 and TRBJ2-1, with 7 bases that match TRBD1. There are 14 residues in the CDR3. Germline trimming cut 3 bases from V and 9 bases from J; bases unmatched to any gene: 9. Germline CDR1 and CDR2: SGHRS and YFSETQ. The entire variable domain, with the rest obtained from reference TRBV5-1 and TRBJ2-1, is as follows: KAGVTQTPRYLIKTRGQQVTLSCSPISGHRSVSWYQQTPGQGLQFLFEYFSETQRNKGNFPGRFSGRQFSNSRSEMNVSTLELGDSALYLCASSSGQVISEQFFGPGTRLTVL.

V usage is TRBV4-3 and J usage is TRBJ1-2, with 8 bases that match TRBD1. This CDR3 has 15 residues. After removal of 0 bases from V and 6 bases from J, the junction contained 6 bases not matched to a gene. Per germline, CDR1 LGHNA and CDR2 YSLEER. CDR3 region: CASSQDTRQGNGYTF. The CDR3, as DNA: TGCGCCAGCAGCCAAGACACCCGACAGGGGAATGGCTACACCTTC.

The J gene is TRBJ2-5, the V gene TRBV6-5, with 9 bases fitting TRBD1. The CDR3 totals 15 residues. The germline V gene encodes CDR1 MNHEY and CDR2 SVGAGI. J lost 5 bases, V lost 5 bases, and 9 bases had no gene match. The CDR3 reads CASSHTGGMGETQYF. As DNA, the CDR3 is TGTGCCAGCAGTCACACAGGGGGCATGGGTGAGACCCAGTACTTC.

This clonotype was recorded at least ten times. The DNA of the CDR3 is TGTGCCAGCAGCTCGGGACAGGGGCTTTACAATGAGCAGTTCTTC. It yields the protein CASSSGQGLYNEQFF. V and J are TRBV6-5 and TRBJ2-1, with TRBD1 matching 10 bases. V was pared by 6 bases and J by 4 bases, with 6 bases of the junction left unmatched. This CDR3 is 15 amino acids long. CDR1 and CDR2 (germline): MNHEY, SVGAGI.

The chain links TRBV7-9 to TRBJ2-4, with 11 bases aligning to TRBD1. V lost 3 bases and J lost 2; bases outside the gene matches: 3. CDR1 is SEHNR and CDR2 is FQNEAQ in the germline V gene (reference sequence). The CDR3 runs 16 residues. Here the CDR3 reads CASSFGTGGTKNIQYF. CDR3 DNA sequence: TGTGCCAGCAGCTTTGGGACAGGGGGGACCAAAAACATTCAGTACTTC.

This clonotype was observed a few times. A much larger clone lies one base from this, so it may be a read error. The chain uses TRBV24-1 and TRBJ2-5; D is perhaps TRBD2 (6 bases). CDR1 is KGHDR, CDR2 SFDVKD, per germline. This CDR3 comprises 14 residues. CDR3 sequence reads: CATRDFAGGETQYF. CDR3 DNA sequence: TGTGCCACCAGGGATTTTGCAGGAGGGGAGACCCAGTACTTC.

This sequence joins TRBV12-3 or TRBV12-4 and TRBJ2-3; 9 positions agree with TRBD1. This CDR3 spans 16 amino acids. Trimming took 4 bases from V and 13 from J; bases not matched to a gene: 18. Here the CDR3 reads CASSSTGGPSTDAEYF. The CDR3 DNA is TGTGCCAGCAGTTCAACAGGGGGCCCCAGCACAGATGCGGAGTATTTT.

This clonotype was seen a handful of times. The rearrangement links TRBV6-2 or TRBV6-3 to TRBJ1-1; D is perhaps TRBD1 (5 bases). V shed 7 bases and J shed 1 base, with 10 bases lying between them. Germline V CDR1 and CDR2: MNHEY, SVGEGT. The CDR3 totals 13 residues. The CDR3 loop reads CASTGGTNTEAFF. Here the CDR3 DNA reads TGTGCCAGCACGGGGGGAACGAACACTGAAGCTTTCTTT.

This clonotype was seen more than once but under ten times. V is TRBV7-9 and J is TRBJ2-1; D perhaps matches TRBD2 (7 bases). The V and J ends lost 6 bases and 0 bases respectively, with 18 bases between them. This CDR3 spans 17 amino acids. Germline lookup yields CDR1 SEHNR and CDR2 FQNEAQ (reference sequence). Written as DNA, the CDR3 is TGTGCCAGCAGTTCATTTTCGGGGGGCAGCTCCTACAATGAGCAGTTCTTC. As protein: CASSSFSGGSSYNEQFF.

This clonotype has at least ten counts. The rearrangement uses TRBV5-1 and TRBJ2-1; 8 bases line up with TRBD1. The CDR3 is 13 amino acids. V lost 3 bases and J lost 8; bases outside the gene matches: 4. Per the germline V gene, CDR1 is SGHRS and CDR2 is YFSETQ. CDR3 protein: CASSSLGQDEQFF. Written as DNA, the CDR3 is TGCGCCAGCAGCTCGCTGGGACAGGATGAGCAGTTCTTC.

This clonotype was seen repeatedly, ten times or more. This chain connects TRBV5-1 to TRBJ2-3; 7 bases line up with TRBD2. The V and J ends lost 0 bases and 4 bases, in that order; junction bases with no gene match: 5. Germline CDR1 is SGHRS and CDR2 is YFSETQ. CDR3 size: 15 residues. Here the CDR3 reads CASSLGGGLADTQYF. CDR3 nucleotides: TGCGCCAGCAGCTTGGGCGGGGGATTAGCAGATACGCAGTATTTT. Supplemented by reference TRBV5-1 and TRBJ2-3, the full variable domain reads KAGVTQTPRYLIKTRGQQVTLSCSPISGHRSVSWYQQTPGQGLQFLFEYFSETQRNKGNFPGRFSGRQFSNSRSEMNVSTLELGDSALYLCASSLGGGLADTQYFGPGTRLTVL.

A few counts support this clonotype. The chain uses TRBV7-9 and TRBJ2-2; D is tentatively TRBD1 or TRBD2 (6 bases each). CDR3 size: 13 residues. CDR1 is SEHNR, CDR2 FQNEAQ, per germline (reference sequence). Trimming pared 5 bases from V and 7 bases from J, leaving 11 bases between. The CDR3 is CASSPEGDGELFF. The CDR3 DNA reads TGTGCCAGCAGCCCGGAGGGGGACGGGGAGCTGTTTTTT.

There are many counts of this clonotype. The gene calls are TRBV29-1 and TRBJ2-3, with 7 bases lining up with TRBD1. CDR3 length equals 15 residues. CDR1 is SQVTM, CDR2 ANQGSEA, per germline. J gave up 2 bases and V 4 bases, and 9 bases lay outside the gene matches. Written as DNA, the CDR3 is TGCAGCGTTGGCCTTCAGACAGGGAACACAGATACGCAGTATTTT. Translated, it gives CSVGLQTGNTDTQYF.

Written as DNA, the CDR3 is TGTGCCAGCAGCTTAGTCCGAAAAGGACGCGGGAGTACGCAGTATTTT. Protein product: CASSLVRKGRGSTQYF. The chain carries TRBV11-2 and TRBJ2-3; 7 positions agree with TRBD2. V shed 1 base, J shed 8 bases, and the junction held 12 bases outside the gene matches. The CDR3 consists of 16 residues. Germline CDR1 is SGHAT and CDR2 is FQNNGV. Full variable domain (missing parts from reference TRBV11-2 and TRBJ2-3): EAGVAQSPRYKIIEKRQSVAFWCNPISGHATLYWYQQILGQGPKLLIQFQNNGVVDDSQLPKDRFSAERLKGVDSTLKIQPAKLEDSAVYLCASSLVRKGRGSTQYFGPGTRLTVL.

J is TRBJ2-5 and V is TRBV7-9; tentatively, D is TRBD1 (6 bases). Trimming stripped 0 bases from V and 1 base from J, with 12 bases between. CDR1 is SEHNR, CDR2 FQNEAQ, per germline (reference sequence). CDR3 length: 16 amino acids. CDR3 region: CASSLAGAGVQETQYF. In nucleotides, the CDR3 is TGTGCCAGCAGCTTAGCGGGGGCAGGCGTCCAAGAGACCCAGTACTTC.

This clonotype appeared a few times. The CDR3 DNA follows: TGTGCCAGCAGTCGGGGGACAGGGGGCTACACCTTC. This translates into CASSRGTGGYTF. The gene calls are TRBV28 and TRBJ1-2; 9 positions match TRBD1. Trimming at V came to 5 bases and at J to 8 bases, leaving 3 bases not matched to a gene. This CDR3 region has 12 residues. Germline loops: CDR1 MDHEN, CDR2 SYDVKM.

The chain recombines TRBV30 with TRBJ2-3; weak D call: TRBD1 (6 bases). V gave up 3 bases and J gave up 6 bases, with 25 bases separating them. This CDR3 spans 17 amino acids. Germline V gives CDR1 GTSNPN, CDR2 SVGIG (reference sequence). Here the CDR3 reads CAWRSTGTLRHTDTQYF. As DNA, the CDR3 is TGTGCCTGGAGGTCTACCGGGACACTGCGTCATACGGATACGCAGTATTTT.

This clonotype has ten or more counts. The chain couples TRBV11-2 to TRBJ1-1, with D uncertain. The CDR3 has 13 residues. In germline, CDR1 is SGHAT, CDR2 FQNNGV. The V end lost 3 bases, the J end lost 1 base, and 6 bases lay between the germline ends. CDR3 coding DNA: TGTGCCAGCAGCTTCGAACAGAACACTGAAGCTTTCTTT. Translating it yields CASSFEQNTEAFF.

This clonotype was observed a few times. The chain carries TRBV2 and TRBJ2-7; weak D call: TRBD2 (6 bases). The germline CDR1 and CDR2 sequences are SNHLY and FYNNEI. The CDR3 is 12 residues long. With 6 bases removed from V and 4 bases from J, the gap between germline ends came to 10 bases. CDR3: CASRAGTYEQYF. CDR3 bases: TGTGCCAGCAGGGCCGGGACTTACGAGCAGTACTTC.

With regard to this clonotype: This sequence may be a read error, since a much larger clone differs from it by one base. The rearrangement links TRBV5-1 to TRBJ2-2; no clear D gene. V was shortened by 4 bases and J by 4 bases, with 14 bases between the two germline ends. CDR1 and CDR2 from the germline V gene are SGHRS and YFSETQ. This CDR3 contains 15 residues. As DNA, the CDR3 is TGCGCCAGCAGCCCCCGGGCAACGAGCACCGGGGAGCTGTTTTTT. Encoded protein: CASSPRATSTGELFF.